This T cell receptor (beta chain) was captured by sequencing in a study of chemoradiotherapy in HPV16-positive cancers. Sequencing used immunoSEQ multiplex PCR; TCRdb keeps in-frame clones, though not all of them. The repertoire includes about 15,000 clones, 65% to 85% of them detected once, and 9.6% sits in the top ten. Germline trimming cut 3 bases from V and 2 bases from J; bases unmatched to any gene: 6. This CDR3 region has 15 residues. Per the germline V gene, CDR1 is SGHNT and CDR2 is YYREEE (reference sequence). The J gene is TRBJ2-7, the V gene TRBV5-4; 9 nucleotides align to TRBD1. Sampling was carried out from a patient who underwent chemoradiotherapy. This TCR came from a human donor with HPV-associated anogenital cancer. CDR3 in DNA: TGTGCCAGCAGCTCGGACAGGGGAGGCCCCTACGAGCAGTACTTC. This translates into CASSSDRGGPYEQYF.